This passage covers 10 T cell receptor beta chains from one sample sequenced in a study of T cells after yellow fever vaccination. TCRdb itself ran the 5' RACE reads through MiXCR, one entry per CDR3 protein. This table has fewer than 450,000 distinct CDR3 sequences, 3% to 4.5% appearing once. The sample was PBMCs, taken 5 days after the yellow fever booster vaccination. These receptors were collected from a man between 18 and 29 years old who received the YFV17D yellow fever vaccine.

Ten or more counts support this clonotype. The chain combines TRBV24-1 with TRBJ2-1; TRBD1 aligns across 9 bases. The germline V gene has CDR1 KGHDR and CDR2 SFDVKD. CDR3 length: 18 residues. With V trimmed by 7 bases and J by 6 bases, 18 bases remained unmatched. CDR3 amino acids: CATSYSLGLGQGSNEQFF. The CDR3 region has the DNA TGTGCCACCAGCTACTCCCTGGGTCTGGGACAGGGATCCAATGAGCAGTTCTTC.

This clonotype was found a few times. The chain recombines TRBV7-6 with TRBJ2-7; D unresolved. From germline, CDR1 is SGHVS and CDR2 FNYEAQ. CDR3 size: 13 residues. Trimming took off 1 base at V and 0 bases at J, with 4 bases between the two ends. In DNA form, the CDR3 reads TGTGCCAGCAGCTTAGAGGTCTCCTACGAGCAGTACTTC. The encoded protein is CASSLEVSYEQYF.

Ten or more counts support this clonotype. The CDR3 here is CASSQHVDSTYEQYV. DNA for the CDR3: TGTGCCAGCAGCCAACATGTGGACAGTACCTACGAGCAGTACGTC. The chain is built from TRBV3-1 and TRBJ2-7, with D perhaps matching TRBD1 (6 bases). Trimming pared 2 bases from V and 2 bases from J, leaving 13 bases between. Germline lookup yields CDR1 LGHDT and CDR2 YNNKEL (reference sequence). The CDR3 loop spans 15 amino acids.

The gene calls are TRBV7-9 and TRBJ1-3, with D hard to call. The V end lost 4 bases, the J end lost 3 bases, and 25 bases lay between the germline ends. The germline CDR1 and CDR2 sequences are SEHNR and FQNEAQ (reference sequence). This CDR3 is 19 amino acids long. CDR3 in amino acids: CASSSTLPTAYLGGNTIYF. CDR3 DNA: TGTGCCAGCAGCTCAACCCTTCCGACCGCTTACTTAGGTGGAAACACCATATATTTT.

This clonotype was found many times. The rearrangement joins TRBV20-1 to TRBJ1-1; D ambiguous. The CDR3 is 13 amino acids. Germline CDR1 is DFQATT and CDR2 is SNEGSKA (reference sequence). The V gene lost 0 bases and the J gene lost 11 bases, with 16 bases spanning the gap. This chain's CDR3 is CSARDPGRSWAFF. CDR3 coding DNA: TGCAGTGCTAGAGACCCTGGACGGTCTTGGGCTTTCTTT.

This clonotype was recorded a few times. The chain couples TRBV20-1 to TRBJ1-1, with D perhaps TRBD1 (5 bases). The V end was cut by 3 bases, the J end by 5 bases, with 16 bases between. CDR3 size: 14 residues. The germline V gene encodes CDR1 DFQATT and CDR2 SNEGSKA (reference sequence). The CDR3 coding sequence is TGCAGTGCTAGGTTAGGGGCTTCGGGTACTGAAGCTTTCTTT. Translated, it gives CSARLGASGTEAFF.

The table lists this clonotype with a few counts. The chain carries TRBV12-3 or TRBV12-4 and TRBJ1-5; TRBD1 is a possible D gene (5 bases). The CDR3 spans 16 residues. V was clipped by 6 bases and J by 1 base, with 16 bases between them. CDR3: CASRVGGDGSNQPQHF. CDR3 DNA: TGTGCCAGCAGGGTCGGAGGGGATGGGAGCAATCAGCCCCAGCATTTT.

The chain uses TRBV5-1 and TRBJ2-6; possible D gene TRBD1, 5 bases. The CDR3 contains 15 residues. Germline V gene data show CDR1 as SGHRS and CDR2 as YFSETQ. The V gene lost 4 bases and the J gene lost 1 base, with 9 bases spanning the gap. The CDR3 loop reads CASSQPGSGANVLTF. The CDR3 region has the DNA TGCGCCAGCAGCCAACCAGGGTCTGGGGCCAACGTCCTGACTTTC.

The table lists this clonotype with many counts. The chain couples TRBV7-8 to TRBJ2-1, with 8 positions matching TRBD2. The junction had 6 bases not matched to a gene; V was cut back by 1 base and J by 4 bases. The CDR3 has 16 residues. Looked up from germline, CDR1 is SGHVS and CDR2 is FQNEAQ. The CDR3 DNA reads as TGTGCCAGCAGCTTAGTCCCGGGACTAGGATACAATGAGCAGTTCTTC. This translates into CASSLVPGLGYNEQFF.

The sample holds a few counts of this clonotype. The genes are TRBV13 and TRBJ2-7; 10 positions agree with TRBD1. Germline loops: CDR1 PRHDT, CDR2 FYEKMQ (reference sequence). The CDR3 length is 14 residues. J lost 6 bases, V lost 5 bases, and 7 bases had no gene match. DNA for the CDR3: TGTGCCAGCAGCAGCGGACAGGGGGGCATCGAGCAGTACTTC. Protein: CASSSGQGGIEQYF.